Listed here is a single T cell receptor (beta chain). What it binds is unknown. Trimming removed 0 bases at V and 5 bases at J, with 14 bases between. The CDR3 covers 15 residues. From germline, CDR1 is DFQATT and CDR2 SNEGSKA (reference sequence). The source of the sample is a study of T cells in Graves' hyperthyroidism and ophthalmopathy. Across the study: The authors collected peripheral blood at initial diagnosis, before any treatment. Study results and caveats: Ophthalmopathy onset followed model prediction by a median about 6.5 months. Blood samples included most of the expanded thyroid clonotypes exceeding 0.001.

If no ophthalmopathy progression occurred within 18 months, Graves' hyperthyroidism was stable. Amplified TCR beta CDR3 regions derived from RNA transcripts. RT-PCR in the first round (using the HTBI primer set) targeted the TCR CDR3. TCRdb fed the multiplex PCR reads into MiXCR, producing one record per CDR3 protein. In the table there are 300,000 to 450,000 distinct CDR3 sequences, roughly 25% of which are singletons. Material for sequencing was blood. The TCR comes from a man aged 50-59 years with Graves' hyperthyroidism. V usage is TRBV20-1 and J usage is TRBJ2-1; D not certain. CDR3: CSARDSGGPHNEQFF. The DNA of the CDR3 is TGCAGTGCTAGAGATTCGGGCGGACCACACAATGAGCAGTTCTTC.